This TCR beta chain was captured in a study of T cell clonotyping in hematopoietic cell transplantation. Study background: Pretransplant recipient samples were taken after cytoreduction.

Notes on the study in general: Graft donor and pretransplant recipient Inverse Simpson Index values predicted broader posttransplant TCR diversity.

Documented time point: recipient sample about 28 days before transplant, after cytoreduction. About this clone: The antigen remains unidentified.

Only in-frame clones appear in the TCRdb table, and some are missing; sequencing was by immunoSEQ multiplex PCR. The sample records about 9,000 clones, less than 90% being singletons. CDR1 is LGHNA and CDR2 is YNFKEQ in the germline V gene. V dropped 1 base and J dropped 0 bases, with 19 bases sitting between them. The CDR3 length is 19 residues. This sample comprised peripheral blood mononuclear cells, obtained before stem cell transplant. The TCR was taken from a woman aged 55 to 70 with acute myeloid leukemia. Some clones in this sample may be carry-over from other donors' samples. The V gene is TRBV4-2, the J gene TRBJ2-1; no firm D call. The CDR3 bases are TGTGCCAGCAGCCAAGGACCGTACTACGACTCCAGCTCCTACAATGAGCAGTTCTTC. It specifies CASSQGPYYDSSSYNEQFF.